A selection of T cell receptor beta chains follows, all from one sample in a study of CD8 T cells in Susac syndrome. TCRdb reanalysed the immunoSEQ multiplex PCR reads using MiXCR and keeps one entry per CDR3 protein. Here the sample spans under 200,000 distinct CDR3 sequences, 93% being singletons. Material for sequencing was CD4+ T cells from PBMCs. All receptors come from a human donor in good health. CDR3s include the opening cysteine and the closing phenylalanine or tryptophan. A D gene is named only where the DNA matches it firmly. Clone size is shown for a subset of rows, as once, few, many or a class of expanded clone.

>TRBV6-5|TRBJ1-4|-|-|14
CASSRTPSREKLFF
TGTGCCAGCAGTCGGACACCCTCACGCGAAAAACTGTTTTTT
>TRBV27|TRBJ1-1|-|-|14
CASYYSGENTEAFF
TGTGCCAGCTACTATTCTGGAGAAAACACTGAAGCTTTCTTT
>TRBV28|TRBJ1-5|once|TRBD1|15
CASSLQGARGQPQHF
TGTGCCAGCAGTCTACAGGGGGCGCGAGGTCAGCCCCAGCATTTT
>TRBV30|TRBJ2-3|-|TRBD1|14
CAWSTGVSTDTQYF
TGTGCCTGGTCGACAGGGGTTAGCACAGATACGCAGTATTTT
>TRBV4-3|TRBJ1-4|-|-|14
CASSQEVLSEKLFF
TGCGCCAGCAGCCAGGAGGTTCTAAGTGAAAAACTGTTTTTT
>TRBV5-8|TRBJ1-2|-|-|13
CASSLIGVSGYTF
TGTGCCAGCAGCTTGATCGGGGTTTCCGGCTACACCTTC
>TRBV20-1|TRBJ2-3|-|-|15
CSAQRMGGGTDTQYF
TGCAGTGCTCAGAGGATGGGGGGAGGCACAGATACGCAGTATTTT
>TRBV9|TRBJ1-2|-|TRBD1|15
CASSVEEQGSYGYTF
TGTGCCAGCAGCGTAGAAGAACAGGGGAGCTATGGCTACACCTTC
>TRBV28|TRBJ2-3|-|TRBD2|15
CASSSLGLAFDTQYF
TGTGCCAGCAGTTCGCTTGGACTAGCGTTCGATACGCAGTATTTT
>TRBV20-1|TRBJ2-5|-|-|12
CSARVRGETQYF
TGCAGTGCTAGAGTAAGGGGTGAGACCCAGTACTTC
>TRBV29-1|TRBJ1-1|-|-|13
CSGSRGGDTEAFF
TGCAGCGGCTCCAGGGGAGGGGACACTGAAGCTTTCTTT
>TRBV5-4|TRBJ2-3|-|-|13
CASSLAGRDTQYF
TGTGCCAGCAGCTTGGCCGGGCGGGATACGCAGTATTTT
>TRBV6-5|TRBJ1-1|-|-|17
CASSYSIGNNFNTEAFF
TGTGCCAGCAGTTACTCGATAGGTAACAATTTCAACACTGAAGCTTTCTTT
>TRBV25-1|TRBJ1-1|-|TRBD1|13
CASTKGANTEAFF
TGTGCCAGTACGAAGGGGGCGAACACTGAAGCTTTCTTT
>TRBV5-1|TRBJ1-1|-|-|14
CASSLGTQNTEAFF
TGCGCCAGCAGCTTGGGGACACAGAACACTGAAGCTTTCTTT
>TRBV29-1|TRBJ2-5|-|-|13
CSAHLINQETQYF
TGCAGCGCCCACCTGATAAACCAAGAGACCCAGTACTTC
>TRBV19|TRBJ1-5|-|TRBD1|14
CASRRTGANQPQHF
TGTGCCAGTAGGAGGACAGGGGCAAATCAGCCCCAGCATTTT
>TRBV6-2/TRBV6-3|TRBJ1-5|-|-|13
CASSYGYNQPQHF
TGTGCCAGCAGTTACGGATACAATCAGCCCCAGCATTTT
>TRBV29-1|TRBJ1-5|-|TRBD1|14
CSVGQGPSNQPQHF
TGCAGCGTTGGACAGGGGCCGAGCAATCAGCCCCAGCATTTT
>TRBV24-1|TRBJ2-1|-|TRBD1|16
CATSGRDRGSYNEQFF
TGTGCCACCAGTGGGCGGGACAGGGGGTCCTACAATGAGCAGTTCTTC